These 26 T cell receptor beta chains were all obtained from the same sample, sequenced in a study of blood T cell repertoires in COVID-19 (dated by TCRdb to 2018 to 2020). Receptor libraries were prepared by the immunoSEQ multiplex PCR assay. TCRdb obtained this table from immuneACCESS and retained in-frame rearrangements with V and J assigned. These tables miss some clones; where compared with another copy, unresolved V genes account for less than half of the shortfall, and the remainder is unexplained. A total of approximately 190,000 clones appear in this sample, more than 70% of them only once. Jointly, the top ten make up 5% to 8% of the sample. Input material: peripheral blood. These receptor sequences come from a woman aged 40 to 50 who had recovered from COVID-19.

This CDR3 reads CASSLSGTRNGQFF. As DNA, the CDR3 is TGTGCCAGCAGCTTGTCCGGGACTAGGAACGGGCAGTTCTTC. The chain is built from TRBV9 and TRBJ2-1; the match to TRBD2 covers 8 bases. V lost 4 bases, J lost 12 bases, and 12 bases stayed unmatched. Germline V CDR1 and CDR2: SGDLS, YYNGEE. This CDR3 has 14 amino acids.

V and J are TRBV2 and TRBJ1-2; D ambiguous. Germline V lookup: CDR1 SNHLY, CDR2 FYNNEI. The CDR3 runs to 12 residues. With 7 bases removed from V and 0 bases from J, the gap between germline ends came to 6 bases. The DNA for the CDR3 is TGTGCCAGCATACTATCTAACTATGGCTACACCTTC. Protein sequence: CASILSNYGYTF. Full variable domain (rest looked up from reference TRBV2 and TRBJ1-2): EPEVTQTPSHQVTQMGQEVILRCVPISNHLYFYWYRQILGQKVEFLVSFYNNEISEKSEIFDDQFSVERPDGSNFTLKIRSTKLEDSAMYFCASILSNYGYTFGSGTRLTVV.

The V gene is TRBV27, the J gene TRBJ2-1, with a tentative D call TRBD1 (6 bases). Trimming shortened V by 2 bases and J by 6 bases, and 11 bases separated the two germline ends. The germline CDR1 and CDR2 sequences are MNHEY and SMNVEV (reference sequence). CDR3 size: 14 residues. CDR3 sequence reads: CASSLRTASNEQFF. In DNA, the CDR3 is TGTGCCAGCAGTTTAAGGACAGCCAGCAATGAGCAGTTCTTC.

The CDR3 reads CATSELGQGRTGELFF. CDR3 bases: TGTGCCACCAGTGAGCTTGGACAGGGTAGGACCGGGGAGCTGTTTTTT. The V call is TRBV24-1, the J call TRBJ2-2, with 8 positions matching TRBD1. The CDR3 contains 16 residues. V lost 4 bases, J lost 5 bases, and 8 bases stayed unmatched. Germline V lookup: CDR1 KGHDR, CDR2 SFDVKD.

This clone was observed a single time. In the same sample, other DNA sequences code for this CDR3. V and J are TRBV5-1 and TRBJ2-3, with TRBD2 matching 8 bases. The CDR3 is 16 amino acids. V lost 0 bases to trimming and J lost 1 base; unmatched junction nucleotides: 4. Germline V gene sequence: CDR1 SGHRS, CDR2 YFSETQ. CDR3 sequence: CASSLGAAGGTDTQYF. For the CDR3, the DNA is TGCGCCAGCAGCTTGGGTGCAGCGGGGGGCACAGATACGCAGTATTTT.

The chain uses TRBV18 and TRBJ2-2, with 11 bases that match TRBD1. The CDR3 contains 15 residues. V dropped 0 bases and J dropped 6; count of bases not matched to a gene: 0. Germline-derived CDR1 and CDR2 are KGHSH and LQKENI. This chain's CDR3 is CASSPPGQGAGELFF. The CDR3 bases are TGTGCCAGCTCACCACCGGGACAGGGGGCCGGGGAGCTGTTTTTT.

CDR3 region: CASSARDSFPDTQYF. CDR3 DNA sequence: TGTGCCAGCAGCGCTAGGGACAGTTTCCCAGATACGCAGTATTTT. The chain is built from TRBV7-9 and TRBJ2-3; TRBD1 aligns across 7 bases. Germline V lookup: CDR1 SEHNR, CDR2 FQNEAQ (reference sequence). Trimming took 5 bases from V and 4 from J; bases not matched to a gene: 9. The CDR3 is 15 residues long. The full variable domain, in which reference TRBV7-9 and TRBJ2-3 provide the parts outside the CDR3, is DTGVSQNPRHKITKRGQNVTFRCDPISEHNRLYWYRQTLGQGPEFLTYFQNEAQLEKSRLLSDRFSAERPKGSFSTLEIQRTEQGDSAMYLCASSARDSFPDTQYFGPGTRLTVL.

The rearrangement uses TRBV6-6 and TRBJ2-3; no firm D call. Germline values: CDR1 MNHNY, CDR2 SVGAGI (reference sequence). This CDR3 comprises 14 residues. The V end was cut by 6 bases, the J end by 1 base, with 11 bases between. The CDR3 bases are TGTGCCAGCAGACTTACCGGAGGCACAGATACGCAGTATTTT. This gives the protein CASRLTGGTDTQYF.

This clone was recorded only once. The chain uses TRBV5-1 and TRBJ2-3, with 11 bases identical to TRBD2. Germline V gene sequence: CDR1 SGHRS, CDR2 YFSETQ. The junction had 10 bases not matched to a gene; V was cut back by 3 bases and J by 4 bases. The CDR3 contains 17 residues. The CDR3 is CASSSGTSGGTADTQYF. CDR3 sequence (DNA): TGCGCCAGCAGCTCTGGGACTAGCGGAGGGACGGCAGATACGCAGTATTTT. The complete variable domain, with remaining parts taken from reference TRBV5-1 and TRBJ2-3, reads KAGVTQTPRYLIKTRGQQVTLSCSPISGHRSVSWYQQTPGQGLQFLFEYFSETQRNKGNFPGRFSGRQFSNSRSEMNVSTLELGDSALYLCASSSGTSGGTADTQYFGPGTRLTVL.

The DNA of the CDR3 is TGTGCCAGCAGCTCTCTCGCGGGAGGGCCGTACGAGCAGTACTTC. As protein: CASSSLAGGPYEQYF. This chain links TRBV7-9 with TRBJ2-7; the match to TRBD2 covers 9 bases. Germline-derived CDR1 and CDR2 are SEHNR and FQNEAQ (reference sequence). J gave up 4 bases and V 4 bases, and 8 bases lay outside the gene matches. CDR3 length: 15 residues. The full variable domain, its missing parts supplied by reference TRBV7-9 and TRBJ2-7, is DTGVSQNPRHKITKRGQNVTFRCDPISEHNRLYWYRQTLGQGPEFLTYFQNEAQLEKSRLLSDRFSAERPKGSFSTLEIQRTEQGDSAMYLCASSSLAGGPYEQYFGPGTRLTVT.

The J gene is TRBJ1-2, the V gene TRBV7-8, with TRBD1 matching over 7 bases. The CDR3 extends over 13 amino acids. Germline V CDR1 and CDR2: SGHVS, FQNEAQ. The V and J ends lost 3 bases and 6 bases, in that order; junction bases with no gene match: 4. For the CDR3, the DNA is TGTGCCAGCAGCTTCCACAGGGGTGATGGCTACACCTTC. It translates to CASSFHRGDGYTF. Full variable domain (rest looked up from reference TRBV7-8 and TRBJ1-2): GAGVSQSPRYKVAKRGQDVALRCDPISGHVSLFWYQQALGQGPEFLTYFQNEAQLDKSGLPSDRFFAERPEGSVSTLKIQRTQQEDSAVYLCASSFHRGDGYTFGSGTRLTVV.

The chain employs TRBV3-1 (or the pseudogene TRBV3-2) and TRBJ2-5; 14 positions match TRBD2. From germline, CDR1 is LGHDT and CDR2 YNNKEL (reference sequence). The V gene end was trimmed by 2 bases and the J gene end by 1 base; junction bases not matched to a gene: 6. The CDR3 is 18 amino acids. As DNA, the CDR3 is TGTGCCAGCAGCCAATCCCCCGGGACTAGCGGGAGCCAAGAGACCCAGTACTTC. Protein product: CASSQSPGTSGSQETQYF.

The chain carries TRBV5-1 and TRBJ1-2, with TRBD1 matching 10 bases. CDR1 and CDR2 (germline): SGHRS, YFSETQ. The length of the CDR3 is 15 residues. Losses at the gene ends were 4 bases for V and 4 bases for J; bases not matched to a gene: 7. CDR3 sequence (DNA): TGCGCCAGCAGCGAAACCGGGACAGGGGCCTATGGCTACACCTTC. This sequence encodes CASSETGTGAYGYTF.

This clone was recorded once. This rearrangement joins TRBV7-2 to TRBJ2-7; D is perhaps TRBD2 (7 bases). V lost 2 bases and J lost 5, with 16 bases in between. CDR3 length: 15 residues. Germline assignment: CDR1 SGHTA and CDR2 FQGNSA. The CDR3 DNA reads as TGTGCCAGCAGCTTATACCTGAGGGGGGGGGACGAGCAGTACTTC. Encoded protein: CASSLYLRGGDEQYF.

This chain connects TRBV11-2 to TRBJ2-1; unclear D gene. Trimming stripped 8 bases from V and 0 bases from J, with 14 bases between. CDR3 size: 15 residues. Germline-derived CDR1 and CDR2 are SGHAT and FQNNGV. The CDR3 DNA follows: TGTGCCAGCGTCGGAGACCCTAGCTCCTACAATGAGCAGTTCTTC. Translated: CASVGDPSSYNEQFF.

This chain links TRBV6-5 with TRBJ2-7, with 13 bases identical to TRBD2. This CDR3 contains 15 residues. After removal of 2 bases from V and 4 bases from J, the junction contained 2 bases not matched to a gene. Germline CDR1 and CDR2: MNHEY and SVGAGI. The DNA for the CDR3 is TGTGCCAGCAGTTACGGGACTAGCGGGATATACGAGCAGTACTTC. Its protein product is CASSYGTSGIYEQYF.

J is TRBJ2-5 and V is TRBV5-6, with D possibly matching TRBD2 (6 bases). Trimming took 1 base from V and 5 from J, leaving 24 bases between them. The CDR3 consists of 18 residues. The germline gives CDR1 SGHDT, CDR2 YYEEEE. The CDR3 reads CASSLRSSGTRTKETQYF. CDR3 nucleotide sequence: TGTGCCAGCAGCTTGAGGTCTTCGGGGACTCGAACAAAGGAGACCCAGTACTTC. The full variable domain, rest sourced from reference TRBV5-6 and TRBJ2-5, is DAGVTQSPTHLIKTRGQQVTLRCSPKSGHDTVSWYQQALGQGPQFIFQYYEEEERQRGNFPDRFSGHQFPNYSSELNVNALLLGDSALYLCASSLRSSGTRTKETQYFGPGTRLLVL.

This chain links TRBV2 with TRBJ2-2; D may be TRBD2 (7 bases). Trimming took 5 bases from V and 7 from J, leaving 11 bases between them. CDR1 is SNHLY and CDR2 is FYNNEI in the germline V gene. This CDR3 spans 13 amino acids. The CDR3 DNA reads as TGTGCCAGCAGTAGGCGGGGGCTCGGGGAGCTGTTTTTT. Translated, it gives CASSRRGLGELFF.

V usage is TRBV24-1 and J usage is TRBJ1-5; TRBD1 might be the D (6 bases). Germline loops: CDR1 KGHDR, CDR2 SFDVKD. The CDR3 has 14 amino acids. The V end was cut by 6 bases, the J end by 6 bases, with 14 bases between. CDR3 DNA sequence: TGTGCCACCAGTCCCGGGGGGGGCGGTCAGCCCCAGCATTTT. Its translation: CATSPGGGGQPQHF.

V usage is TRBV10-3 and J usage is TRBJ2-2; TRBD2 might be the D (6 bases). The V end lost 4 bases, the J end lost 0 bases, and 9 bases lay between the germline ends. The CDR3 is 15 amino acids. Germline V lookup: CDR1 ENHRY, CDR2 SYGVKD. Here the CDR3 DNA reads TGTGCCATCAGTGCGGAGGGGACGAACACCGGGGAGCTGTTTTTT. This codes for CAISAEGTNTGELFF.

This chain links TRBV30 with TRBJ1-4, with D perhaps TRBD1 (6 bases). Between the trimmed V and J ends, which lost 0 bases and 8 bases, there was a span of 7 bases. This CDR3 is built from 12 residues. CDR1 is GTSNPN and CDR2 is SVGIG in the germline V gene (reference sequence). Written as DNA, the CDR3 is TGTGCCTGGAGTGTAGGGGGAGAAAAACTGTTTTTT. Its protein is CAWSVGGEKLFF.

V and J are TRBV4-2 and TRBJ1-5, with 9 bases lining up with TRBD1. CDR3 length equals 17 residues. The ends lost 4 bases at V and 2 bases at J; junction bases unmatched: 9. CDR1 and CDR2 (germline): LGHNA, YNFKEQ. In DNA, the CDR3 is TGTGCCAGCAGCCCCGGACAGGGGAACTTGGGCAATCAGCCCCAGCATTTT. The encoded protein is CASSPGQGNLGNQPQHF.

In its sample, this clone was seen once. The chain is built from TRBV29-1 and TRBJ2-5, with a possible D match to TRBD1 (6 bases). CDR3 length equals 14 residues. In germline, CDR1 is SQVTM, CDR2 ANQGSEA. Trimming removed 6 bases from V and 2 bases from J, with 16 bases in between. The CDR3 region has the DNA TGCAGCGTGACCCAGGGGAGCGCTCAAGAGACCCAGTACTTC. Residues: CSVTQGSAQETQYF.

V is TRBV28 and J is TRBJ2-5; D is unresolved. The CDR3 is made up of 13 amino acids. Trimming left V 4 bases short and J 2 bases short, with 8 bases between. The germline V gene has CDR1 MDHEN and CDR2 SYDVKM. The CDR3 region is CASSSGQQETQYF. The DNA for the CDR3 is TGTGCCAGCAGTTCTGGGCAGCAAGAGACCCAGTACTTC.

This chain uses TRBV19 with TRBJ2-5; 15 bases are shared with TRBD2. CDR3 length: 16 amino acids. V shed 7 bases and J 5 bases; nucleotides not matched to a gene: 8. Germline CDR1 reads LNHDA; CDR2 reads SQIVND (reference sequence). The CDR3 reads CASKRTSGRAGETQYF. In nucleotides, the CDR3 is TGTGCCAGTAAGCGGACTAGCGGGAGGGCCGGGGAGACCCAGTACTTC.

The chain couples TRBV28 to TRBJ2-3; TRBD1 is a possible D gene (5 bases). Germline lookup yields CDR1 MDHEN and CDR2 SYDVKM. The ends were cut back, 7 bases at V and 2 bases at J, with 13 bases in the middle. The CDR3 loop spans 14 amino acids. DNA of the CDR3: TGTGCCAGCATGGGGCGTCTACCCACAGATACGCAGTATTTT. Protein: CASMGRLPTDTQYF.